A single TCR beta chain is shown here with its context. This entry is derived from a study of blood T cell repertoires in COVID-19. Produced via immunoSEQ multiplex PCR; TCRdb's table is partial and in-frame only. The data contain around 170,000 clones, approximately 88% of them singletons. The CDR3 has 11 amino acids. Germline CDR1 SGHAT, CDR2 FQNNGV. Between the trimmed V and J ends, which lost 1 base and 5 bases, there was a span of 3 bases. The sample taken for sequencing was peripheral blood. This clonotype originated in a woman in her 30s with acute or convalescent COVID-19. The chain joins TRBV11-2 to TRBJ2-7; D not certain. The CDR3 is CASSLVNEQYF. Written as DNA, the CDR3 is TGTGCCAGCAGCTTAGTTAACGAGCAGTACTTC.